This T cell receptor beta chain originates from a study of CD8+ T cells in alopecia areata (dated by TCRdb to 2016 to 2018). A note on the overall study: The treated patients took part in an open-label pilot trial in which moderate-to-severe alopecia areata was treated with oral tofacitinib at 5 to 10 mg twice daily. Tofacitinib was given for 6 to 18 months, followed by 6 months of follow-up off drug to assess delayed response and recurrence. Human TCRbeta sequencing covered scalp tissue and sorted CD4+ and CD8+ peripheral blood T cells from patchy and totalis/universalis alopecia areata patients and healthy controls. RNA was obtained with the PAXgene miRNA kit for fixed scalp, the miRNeasy kit for PBMCs, and the RNeasy kit for mouse skin. The study used high-throughput TCRbeta sequencing to examine T cell clonal expansion in alopecia areata, in both the C3H/HeJ mouse model and human patients. TCRbeta CDR3 regions were amplified by immunoSEQ multiplex PCR using 35 Vbeta forward and 13 Jbeta reverse primers. Clonality in the scalp was compared among normal scalp (n=4), patchy alopecia areata scalp (n=8), and alopecia totalis/universalis scalp (n=8). Biopsies were taken from tofacitinib-treated patients at baseline and at 4 and 24 weeks of treatment, and a later scalp biopsy was taken in several of the tofacitinib-treated patients.

With regard to this clone: Its antigen is still unknown. Per-base quality was not reported, and no clone a single base away is much larger than it.

Receptor amplification or capture employed the immunoSEQ multiplex PCR assay. For TCR sequencing, RNA was extracted from every sample and reverse transcribed into cDNA to serve as template. SuperScript III was used to make first-strand cDNA, primed with a 2:1 mix of oligo-dT and random hexamers. Amplification bias was assessed with a synthetic immune receptor repertoire, and residual bias was removed computationally. On the study's bioinformatics: Raw reads were preprocessed to remove errors, and CDR3 was defined according to IMGT conventions as the region from the conserved cysteine to phenylalanine. Clonality was computed as 1 minus the Shannon entropy, with the entropy normalized by log2 of the number of productive unique TCRs. Scalp TCRbeta sequences were cross-referenced with sorted blood CD4 and CD8 repertoires so that the CD4 or CD8 identity of scalp clones could be inferred. TCRdb carries this immuneACCESS record with in-frame sequences only. Its versions omit some clonotypes, under half of them owing to an unresolved V gene in the studies checked, with the rest unexplained. The V and J calls and clone size were taken over from that table, and D and trimming were inferred from the DNA. The sample table contains about 130,000 clones; only one count was recorded for about 46% of them. The ten largest clones take up around 19% of the sample.

Overall study outcomes, separate from this receptor: Shared TCR sequences between patients were less evident than in mice, which may be partly attributable to HLA diversity in the patient population. Unlike mouse skin, where gammadelta T cells dominate, normal human skin contains resident alphabeta T cells that get sequenced too, which complicates analysis of the scalp TCR repertoire. Compared with normal scalp, lesional scalp had higher clonality and more expanded CD8+ clones, particularly in alopecia totalis/universalis, a pattern that suggests antigenic drive.

The intended sense of this specimen's time point label: baseline before oral tofacitinib. From alopecia areata patients, peripheral blood was collected along with lesional scalp punch biopsies. After PBMCs were isolated by density centrifugation and stained for CD3, CD4 and CD8, a FACSAria was used to sort CD4+ and CD8+ T cells. The TCR originated in a human donor with alopecia areata. This specimen was CD8+ T cells sorted from blood, taken at week 0.

The DNA sequence reads TGTGCCAGCAGCTTAACTGAAGGGGAGCAGTACTTC. It specifies CASSLTEGEQYF. The rearrangement combines TRBV11-3 with TRBJ2-7; the D gene is unclear. CDR1 SGHNT and CDR2 YENEEA are derived from the germline V gene. The junction shows trimming of 2 bases on V and 7 bases on J, plus 9 bases between the germline ends. The CDR3 runs 12 amino acids, cysteine and phenylalanine included. CDR3 DNA only is kept here, 36 bases in frame from base 1.